One sample yielded the 17 T cell receptor beta chains listed below, sequenced in a study of beta chain features in type 1 diabetes. No antigen has been identified for these receptors. Overall study results and limits: Among patients with Type 1 diabetes, TCRB CDR3s were moderately but significantly shorter in every one of the four CD4+ subsets.

Every isolated RNA sample was fully reverse transcribed, so sequencing captured expressed TCRB transcripts. Generated by immunoSEQ multiplex PCR, the TCRdb table keeps only in-frame clones and is missing some. The data contain under 70,000 clones, about 60% of them singletons. Sequenced input: stem cell memory CD4+ T cells from blood. The source is a woman aged 30 to 39 with type 1 diabetes.

V usage is TRBV4-1 and J usage is TRBJ2-7, with TRBD2 matching over 14 bases. Germline values: CDR1 MGHRA, CDR2 YSYEKL. The CDR3 consists of 16 residues. After removal of 5 bases from V and 3 bases from J, the junction contained 6 bases not matched to a gene. CDR3 sequence (DNA): TGCGCCAGCAGCTCAACCGGGACTAGCGGGAGCTACGAGCAGTACTTC. Translation gives CASSSTGTSGSYEQYF.

V is TRBV2 and J is TRBJ1-2; 9 bases agree with TRBD1. With V trimmed by 6 bases and J by 7 bases, 3 bases remained unmatched. The CDR3 runs to 12 residues. Germline loops: CDR1 SNHLY, CDR2 FYNNEI. CDR3 sequence reads: CASRLTGGGYTF. CDR3 sequence (DNA): TGTGCCAGCAGACTGACAGGGGGTGGCTACACCTTC.

The V and J genes are TRBV7-2 and TRBJ2-3; D possibly corresponds to TRBD1 (5 bases). V lost 5 bases and J lost 4, with 13 bases in between. Germline V CDR1 and CDR2: SGHTA, FQGNSA. There are 14 residues in the CDR3. This chain's CDR3 is CASSPGSRADTQYF. In DNA form, the CDR3 reads TGTGCCAGCAGCCCAGGCTCCAGGGCAGATACGCAGTATTTT.

The gene calls are TRBV7-3 and TRBJ2-1; 7 positions agree with TRBD2. The CDR3 totals 15 residues. With 2 bases clipped from V and 4 bases from J, the junction kept 5 bases outside the gene matches. Germline lookup yields CDR1 SGHTA and CDR2 FQGTGA. The CDR3 coding sequence is TGTGCCAGCAGCTTAGGGGGGGGACCTTACAATGAGCAGTTCTTC. Its protein product is CASSLGGGPYNEQFF.

This chain links TRBV9 with TRBJ2-3; the D gene is possibly TRBD1 (5 bases). This CDR3 region has 13 residues. Germline CDR1 reads SGDLS; CDR2 reads YYNGEE. Deletions cut 3 bases from V and 4 bases from J, with 9 bases between. CDR3 DNA: TGTGCCAGCAGCGAGGGGCTGCCAGATACGCAGTATTTT. This encodes CASSEGLPDTQYF.

The V and J genes are TRBV9 and TRBJ2-3, with 11 bases that match TRBD2. Germline CDR1 and CDR2: SGDLS and YYNGEE. The ends lost 3 bases at V and 0 bases at J; junction bases unmatched: 6. The CDR3 extends over 17 amino acids. The CDR3, as DNA: TGTGCCAGCAGCGGAGGGGGACTAGCGGCTAGCACAGATACGCAGTATTTT. It specifies CASSGGGLAASTDTQYF.

The rearrangement links TRBV11-2 to TRBJ2-5, with a possible D match to TRBD1 (6 bases). There are 14 residues in the CDR3. Germline CDR1 reads SGHAT; CDR2 reads FQNNGV. The V gene lost 4 bases and the J gene lost 5 bases, with 14 bases spanning the gap. This chain's CDR3 is CASSWGQSGETQYF. In DNA, the CDR3 is TGTGCCAGCAGCTGGGGACAATCGGGGGAGACCCAGTACTTC.

The chain recombines TRBV7-6 with TRBJ1-2; TRBD1 is a possible D gene (6 bases). V dropped 5 bases and J dropped 7 bases, with 11 bases sitting between them. This CDR3 is built from 12 residues. Germline CDR1 SGHVS, CDR2 FNYEAQ. CDR3 sequence (DNA): TGTGCCAGCAGCCCACAGGGATTTGGCTACACCTTC. Its protein product is CASSPQGFGYTF.

Concerning this clone: This specimen includes other DNA sequences encoding the same CDR3. The rearrangement uses TRBV18 and TRBJ1-1, with D possibly matching TRBD1 (5 bases). V shed 2 bases and J shed 5 bases, with 9 bases lying between them. Germline values: CDR1 KGHSH, CDR2 LQKENI. The CDR3 has 13 residues. CDR3 amino acids: CASSPSRGTEAFF. CDR3 DNA sequence: TGTGCCAGCTCACCATCACGGGGGACTGAAGCTTTCTTT.

The chain is built from TRBV2 and TRBJ1-5; weak D call: TRBD1 (5 bases). V was clipped by 4 bases and J by 0 bases, with 7 bases between them. The CDR3 consists of 14 residues. The germline gives CDR1 SNHLY, CDR2 FYNNEI. The CDR3 here is CASSGQTSNQPQHF. CDR3 bases: TGTGCCAGCAGTGGACAGACTAGCAATCAGCCCCAGCATTTT.

Concerning this clone: One end of the junction is discordant with germline, which a read error may explain. The DNA of the CDR3 is TGTGCCACCAGCAGAGGGGCTGCAACGAATGAAAAACTGTTTTTT. Its protein product is CATSRGAATNEKLFF. The V gene is TRBV15, the J gene TRBJ1-4; D is undetermined. There are 15 residues in the CDR3. Germline values: CDR1 LNHNV, CDR2 YYDKDF (reference sequence).

The chain employs TRBV7-9 and TRBJ1-1; possible D gene TRBD1, 6 bases. V lost 7 bases to trimming and J lost 2 bases, with 17 bases between them. The CDR3 totals 15 residues. Germline CDR1 and CDR2: SEHNR and FQNEAQ (reference sequence). In nucleotides, the CDR3 is TGTGCCAGCATCGAGACTTGGACAGACAACACTGAAGCTTTCTTT. Translation: CASIETWTDNTEAFF.

This clone was recorded a few times. The V call is TRBV9, the J call TRBJ2-1, with a tentative D call TRBD1 (5 bases). V was cut by 4 bases and J by 6 bases, with 11 bases left in between. This CDR3 is built from 13 residues. Looked up from germline, CDR1 is SGDLS and CDR2 is YYNGEE. CDR3 amino acids: CASSIGHRNEQFF. CDR3 DNA sequence: TGTGCCAGCAGCATAGGACACCGCAATGAGCAGTTCTTC.

This clone has just a few counts. The chain joins TRBV10-1 to TRBJ2-7, with 9 bases matching TRBD1. The length of the CDR3 is 13 residues. Germline-derived CDR1 and CDR2 are WNHNN and SYGVQD (reference sequence). After removal of 4 bases from V and 10 bases from J, the junction contained 8 bases not matched to a gene. CDR3 sequence: CASSALPGQGQYF. Written as DNA, the CDR3 is TGCGCCAGCAGTGCCCTACCGGGACAGGGTCAGTACTTC.

The V call is TRBV18, the J call TRBJ2-7, with a weak D call TRBD2 (6 bases). The CDR3 is 14 amino acids. Trimming removed 3 bases at V and 2 bases at J, with 11 bases between. Germline assignment: CDR1 KGHSH and CDR2 LQKENI. The chain's CDR3 is CASSPRDSTYEQYF. CDR3 nucleotide sequence: TGTGCCAGCTCACCTAGGGACTCGACCTACGAGCAGTACTTC. The full variable domain, completed using reference TRBV18 and TRBJ2-7, is NAGVMQNPRHLVRRRGQEARLRCSPMKGHSHVYWYRQLPEEGLKFMVYLQKENIIDESGMPKERFSAEFPKEGPSILRIQQVVRGDSAAYFCASSPRDSTYEQYFGPGTRLTVT.

This clone was detected a few times. The rearrangement uses TRBV28 and TRBJ1-2; TRBD1 matches 7 bases. Germline CDR1 is MDHEN and CDR2 is SYDVKM. The CDR3 is 12 amino acids. J gave up 7 bases and V 3 bases, and 2 bases lay outside the gene matches. CDR3 nucleotide sequence: TGTGCCAGCAGTTTTCAGGGGGTTGGCTACACCTTC. Translating gives CASSFQGVGYTF.

CDR3 in amino acids: CASSLAIQGEEAFF. In nucleotides, the CDR3 is TGTGCCAGCAGCTTAGCAATACAGGGGGAGGAAGCTTTCTTT. J is TRBJ1-1 and V is TRBV7-9; 8 bases match TRBD1. Trimming took 0 bases from V and 8 from J; bases not matched to a gene: 5. Germline assignment: CDR1 SEHNR and CDR2 FQNEAQ (reference sequence). The CDR3 contains 14 residues.